Sequencing of this TCR beta chain was carried out in a study of blood T cell repertoires in COVID-19. Study as a whole: T cells, B-cell-depleted T cells, or PBMCs supplied cDNA or gDNA.

The CDR3 runs 14 residues. The germline V and J ends were trimmed by 4 bases and 3 bases, with 14 bases remaining between them. Germline CDR1 reads SGHRS; CDR2 reads YFSETQ. Per the original data handling: For nucleated cells, counts were estimated from reference gene primer amplification. TCRdb keeps only in-frame clones here, not all; method: immunoSEQ multiplex PCR. The D gene and trimming were derived from the DNA, and the V and J assignments and clone size from that table. The sample has hundreds of thousands of clones; roughly 83% are singletons. Sequencing was carried out using peripheral blood. This clonotype was sampled from a middle-aged man with acute or convalescent COVID-19. The V and J genes are TRBV5-1 and TRBJ2-7, with D perhaps TRBD2 (5 bases). Here the CDR3 DNA reads TGCGCCAGCAGCCGGGAATCAATTAGCTACGAGCAGTACTTC. Translating it yields CASSRESISYEQYF.